The T cell receptor (beta chain) described here comes from a study of T cell responses to AZD1222 COVID-19 vaccine. The study, taken as a whole, reports: Across the whole spike, CD4 TCRs peaked at regions 160-218 and 743-854.

The method was immunoSEQ multiplex PCR; TCRdb's version includes in-frame clones alone and lacks a portion of them. The sample contains about 160,000 clones, 85% to 95% of which appear only once. As regards this clone: No antigen is known for it.

Some second doses came at about 4 weeks and others at about 12 weeks; these were pooled. The input for sequencing was peripheral blood, taken 28 days after the second AZD1222 dose. This TCR came from an adult who received the AZD1222 COVID-19 vaccine.

CDR3 nucleotide sequence: TGTGCCAGCAGCTTAGACGAGGTTCAGGGCAATGAGCAGTTCTTC. Its translation is CASSLDEVQGNEQFF. The rearrangement links TRBV11-1 to TRBJ2-1; possibly TRBD1 for D (5 bases). There are 15 residues in the CDR3. Trimming cost V 1 base and J 6 bases, with 13 bases left between them. Per germline, CDR1 SGHAT and CDR2 FQDESV (reference sequence).